This passage covers 28 T cell receptor beta chains from one sample sequenced in a study of T cells in Graves' hyperthyroidism and ophthalmopathy. Amplification of TCR beta CDR3 regions was performed using RNA transcripts as template. The HTBI set primed first-round TCR CDR3 RT-PCR. TCRdb fed the multiplex PCR reads into MiXCR, producing one record per CDR3 protein. Seen here are around 580,000 distinct CDR3 sequences, around 17% observed once, and the top ten hold about 18%. The sample comprised blood. The receptor source for this set is a woman between 18 and 29 years old with Graves' hyperthyroidism.

This clonotype was detected many times. V gene TRBV12-3 or TRBV12-4 combines with J gene TRBJ2-7, with 9 bases matching TRBD1. The CDR3 sequence is 14 residues long. The V segment lost 5 bases and the J segment 5 bases; nucleotides outside the gene matches: 7. CDR3 region: CASSKGQGSHEQYF. In DNA, the CDR3 is TGTGCCAGCAGTAAAGGACAGGGGTCACACGAGCAGTACTTC.

This clonotype has more than one count but fewer than ten. CDR3 loop: CASSSLAGAPYEQYF. The DNA for the CDR3 is TGTGCCAGCAGTTCTCTAGCGGGAGCGCCCTACGAGCAGTACTTC. J is TRBJ2-7 and V is TRBV28; 10 nucleotides line up with TRBD2. With V trimmed by 4 bases and J by 2 bases, 5 bases remained unmatched. Germline V gene sequence: CDR1 MDHEN, CDR2 SYDVKM. This CDR3 spans 15 amino acids. Full variable domain (remainder filled in from reference TRBV28 and TRBJ2-7): DVKVTQSSRYLVKRTGEKVFLECVQDMDHENMFWYRQDPGLGLRLIYFSYDVKMKEKGDIPEGYSVSREKKERFSLILESASTNQTSMYLCASSSLAGAPYEQYFGPGTRLTVT.

The V call is TRBV9, the J call TRBJ2-5; 10 bases are a match to TRBD2. Germline values: CDR1 SGDLS, CDR2 YYNGEE. There are 15 residues in the CDR3. The V gene end was trimmed by 7 bases and the J gene end by 3 bases; junction bases not matched to a gene: 9. CDR3 coding DNA: TGTGCCAGCGCATCCTCTAGCGGGAGCGAAGAGACCCAGTACTTC. Its translation is CASASSSGSEETQYF.

Remarks on this clonotype: A much more abundant neighbour one base away suggests this may be a read error. The chain recombines TRBV11-2 with TRBJ2-3, with D perhaps being TRBD1 or TRBD2 (5 bases each). In germline, CDR1 is SGHAT, CDR2 FQNNGV. CDR3 length: 15 residues. CDR3 in DNA: TGTGTCAGCAGCCGGGGACCTTTCCCCACAGATACGCAGTATTTT. Amino acid sequence: CVSSRGPFPTDTQYF.

This chain joins TRBV5-5 and TRBJ2-1, with D possibly TRBD1 on 5 matching bases. The CDR3 loop spans 16 amino acids. Germline values: CDR1 SGHKS, CDR2 YYEKEE (reference sequence). V was shortened by 4 bases and J by 0 bases, with 14 bases between the two germline ends. DNA for the CDR3: TGTGCCAGCAGCCCCGACAGCCCAGCCTCCTACAATGAGCAGTTCTTC. Residues: CASSPDSPASYNEQFF.

The chain recombines TRBV18 with TRBJ2-2, with TRBD1 identical over 9 bases. Trimming at V came to 5 bases and at J to 9 bases, leaving 13 bases not matched to a gene. The germline V gene encodes CDR1 KGHSH and CDR2 LQKENI. The CDR3 length is 16 residues. This chain's CDR3 is CASSGPGQGAGRELFF. The CDR3 DNA reads as TGTGCCAGCTCAGGACCGGGACAGGGTGCAGGACGGGAGCTGTTTTTT.

The chain employs TRBV15 and TRBJ2-1; D is perhaps TRBD2 (5 bases). Germline loops: CDR1 LNHNV, CDR2 YYDKDF (reference sequence). This CDR3 comprises 14 residues. The V end lost 1 base, the J end lost 3 bases, and 7 bases lay between the germline ends. CDR3 amino acids: CATSRAGNYNEQFF. As DNA, the CDR3 is TGTGCCACCAGCAGAGCGGGAAACTACAATGAGCAGTTCTTC.

A note on this clonotype: A read error is possible here, since a much larger clone lies one base away. The CDR3 is CATGTDRVAKTQFF. CDR3 bases: TGTGCCACCGGAACCGACAGGGTGGCAAAGACCCAGTTCTTC. The chain has TRBV24-1 and TRBJ2-5, with 7 positions matching TRBD1. The J call is in doubt because the DNA end fits TRBJ2-1 better. Germline-derived CDR1 and CDR2 are KGHDR and SFDVKD. The CDR3 runs to 14 residues.

This clonotype has more than one count but fewer than ten. V and J are TRBV10-3 and TRBJ2-5; TRBD2 matches at 13 bases. The CDR3 is made up of 16 amino acids. Germline V gene sequence: CDR1 ENHRY, CDR2 SYGVKD. V shed 0 bases and J 5 bases; nucleotides not matched to a gene: 3. The CDR3 is CAISESLAGGPETQYF. The CDR3, as DNA: TGTGCCATCAGTGAGTCACTAGCGGGAGGGCCGGAGACCCAGTACTTC.

This chain connects TRBV10-3 to TRBJ1-5; TRBD1 might be the D (5 bases). Germline V CDR1 and CDR2: ENHRY, SYGVKD. This CDR3 spans 14 amino acids. V lost 4 bases, J lost 3 bases, and 10 bases lay in between. CDR3: CAISAGPDNQPQHF. CDR3 coding DNA: TGTGCCATCAGTGCGGGACCTGACAATCAGCCCCAGCATTTT.

In regard to this clonotype: A much larger clone lies one base from this, so it may be a read error. The V call is TRBV27, the J call TRBJ2-3; 12 nucleotides align to TRBD2. Per the germline V gene, CDR1 is MNHEY and CDR2 is SMNVEV (reference sequence). The CDR3 totals 16 residues. The CDR3 loop reads CASTTWTSGVTGTQYF. The DNA for the CDR3 is TGTGCCAGCACTACTTGGACTAGCGGGGTTACAGGTACGCAGTATTTT.

This clonotype was detected only a few times. The chain combines TRBV27 with TRBJ1-5; no clear D gene. Trimming removed 3 bases at V and 0 bases at J, with 12 bases between. Germline V gene data show CDR1 as MNHEY and CDR2 as SMNVEV (reference sequence). The CDR3 totals 16 residues. The CDR3 reads CASSFKGGYSNQPQHF. Here the CDR3 DNA reads TGTGCCAGCAGTTTTAAAGGAGGATATAGCAATCAGCCCCAGCATTTT.

This clonotype was seen ten or more times. The chain employs TRBV14 and TRBJ2-7; D uncertain. CDR1 and CDR2 from the germline V gene are SGHDN and FVKESK. V lost 0 bases and J lost 5, with 8 bases in between. The CDR3 consists of 13 residues. The CDR3 nucleotides read TGTGCCAGCAGCCAAGATCGGAAGGACGAGCAGTACTTC. It specifies CASSQDRKDEQYF.

At least ten counts were recorded for this clonotype. The chain recombines TRBV4-1 with TRBJ2-7, with 10 bases identical to TRBD2. V was clipped by 2 bases and J by 3 bases; unmatched bases: 4. Per the germline V gene, CDR1 is MGHRA and CDR2 is YSYEKL. There are 15 residues in the CDR3. The CDR3 DNA reads TGCGCCAGCAGCCAAACTAGCGGGGAACTCTACGAGCAGTACTTC. This codes for CASSQTSGELYEQYF.

This clonotype was counted a few times. The gene calls are TRBV28 and TRBJ1-2; D remains ambiguous. V lost 7 bases to trimming and J lost 7 bases, with 16 bases between them. This CDR3 comprises 13 residues. CDR1 is MDHEN and CDR2 is SYDVKM in the germline V gene. The CDR3 nucleotides read TGTGCCAGCACGATGGGAGAGAGCCTTGGCTACACCTTC. Its translation: CASTMGESLGYTF.

In its sample, this clonotype was seen a few times. J is TRBJ2-1 and V is TRBV20-1; D is perhaps TRBD1 or TRBD2 (6 bases each). CDR1 DFQATT and CDR2 SNEGSKA come from the germline V gene (reference sequence). V dropped 5 bases and J dropped 0 bases, with 17 bases sitting between them. The length of the CDR3 is 16 residues. The DNA for the CDR3 is TGCAGTGCTCCCTGGGGGGACACTAGCTCCTACAATGAGCAGTTCTTC. It codes for CSAPWGDTSSYNEQFF.

This clonotype was counted ten times or more. J is TRBJ2-5 and V is TRBV7-8; TRBD1 might be the D (5 bases). V was clipped by 3 bases and J by 3 bases, with 8 bases between them. Germline CDR1 reads SGHVS; CDR2 reads FQNEAQ. The CDR3 is 13 residues long. The DNA of the CDR3 is TGTGCCAGCAGCTTGTTAGGGGAAGAGACCCAGTACTTC. It translates to CASSLLGEETQYF.

The chain couples TRBV7-2 to TRBJ1-6, with D perhaps TRBD1 (6 bases). The CDR3 is made up of 12 amino acids. In germline, CDR1 is SGHTA, CDR2 FQGNSA. Trimming shortened V by 4 bases and J by 13 bases, and 11 bases separated the two germline ends. CDR3 protein: CASSSNREPLHF. CDR3 nucleotides: TGTGCCAGCAGCTCTAACAGGGAGCCCCTCCACTTT.

This clonotype was counted many times. The chain carries TRBV7-8 and TRBJ2-7; 9 nucleotides agree with TRBD1. CDR3 size: 15 residues. With V trimmed by 4 bases and J by 4 bases, 8 bases remained unmatched. In germline, CDR1 is SGHVS, CDR2 FQNEAQ. CDR3 in amino acids: CASSSADRGPYEQYF. CDR3 nucleotide sequence: TGTGCCAGCAGCTCAGCGGACAGGGGACCTTACGAGCAGTACTTC.

The genes are TRBV19 and TRBJ2-1; 8 positions agree with TRBD2. Germline V CDR1 and CDR2: LNHDA, SQIVND (reference sequence). V lost 3 bases to trimming and J lost 1 base; unmatched junction nucleotides: 5. This CDR3 has 16 amino acids. CDR3 region: CASSIAGGGSYNEQFF. CDR3 in DNA: TGTGCCAGTAGTATCGCGGGGGGCGGGTCCTACAATGAGCAGTTCTTC.

The chain couples TRBV6-4 to TRBJ1-2; 7 positions match TRBD1. Trimming removed 8 bases from V and 3 bases from J; junction bases left unmatched: 3. Germline V lookup: CDR1 MRHNA, CDR2 SNTAGT. CDR3 length: 12 residues. The CDR3 bases are TGTGCCAGCCGAGGGACAGACTATGGCTACACCTTC. This translates into CASRGTDYGYTF.

CDR3 protein: CASQQATEAFF. The CDR3 DNA sequence: TGTGCCAGCCAACAGGCCACTGAAGCTTTCTTT. The chain carries TRBV7-9 and TRBJ1-1, with TRBD1 as a possible D gene (5 bases). The CDR3 is made up of 11 amino acids. Trimming pared 8 bases from V and 4 bases from J, leaving 8 bases between. From germline, CDR1 is SEHNR and CDR2 FQNEAQ (reference sequence).

The CDR3 protein is CATMTPGQGPDTQYF. CDR3 nucleotides: TGTGCCACCATGACACCGGGACAGGGGCCAGATACGCAGTATTTT. V is TRBV7-9 and J is TRBJ2-3; the match to TRBD1 covers 10 bases. From germline, CDR1 is SEHNR and CDR2 FQNEAQ (reference sequence). The CDR3 covers 15 residues. J was trimmed by 4 bases and V by 10 bases; bases with no gene match: 11.

V usage is TRBV20-1 and J usage is TRBJ1-2; 9 nucleotides line up with TRBD1. The CDR3 is 11 residues long. Germline CDR1 reads DFQATT; CDR2 reads SNEGSKA (reference sequence). The CDR3 DNA reads as TGCGGCAGACAGGGGGATTCTGGCTACACCTTC. As protein: CGRQGDSGYTF.

This clonotype has a handful of counts. The V call is TRBV19, the J call TRBJ2-3; either TRBD1 or TRBD2 may fit D (5 bases each). Per the germline V gene, CDR1 is LNHDA and CDR2 is SQIVND (reference sequence). The germline V and J ends were trimmed by 4 bases and 0 bases, with 17 bases remaining between them. The CDR3 extends over 17 amino acids. The CDR3 sequence is CASSTGRYPLSTDTQYF. The CDR3 DNA is TGTGCCAGTAGTACGGGACGCTACCCTCTGAGCACAGATACGCAGTATTTT.

This clonotype was recorded at least ten times. This chain joins TRBV6-2 or TRBV6-3 and TRBJ2-1; D possibly matches TRBD1 or TRBD2 (5 bases each). The CDR3 covers 15 residues. Deletions cut 0 bases from V and 3 bases from J, with 9 bases between. The germline V gene encodes CDR1 MNHEY and CDR2 SVGEGT. CDR3 sequence reads: CASSYSRGSYNEQFF. The DNA for the CDR3 is TGTGCCAGCAGTTACTCGAGGGGAAGCTACAATGAGCAGTTCTTC.

The chain links TRBV5-1 to TRBJ2-2; TRBD1 aligns across 7 bases. CDR1 and CDR2 from the germline V gene are SGHRS and YFSETQ. This CDR3 is built from 14 residues. After removal of 7 bases from V and 3 bases from J, the junction contained 6 bases not matched to a gene. Here the CDR3 reads CASGLTGDTGELFF. CDR3 sequence (DNA): TGCGCCAGCGGCCTCACAGGGGACACCGGGGAGCTGTTTTTT.

The sample holds a few counts of this clonotype. This chain links TRBV20-1 with TRBJ1-4; unclear D gene. This CDR3 has 15 residues. V dropped 0 bases and J dropped 1 base, with 9 bases sitting between them. CDR1 is DFQATT and CDR2 is SNEGSKA in the germline V gene (reference sequence). CDR3 in amino acids: CSARESGRTNEKLFF. CDR3 in DNA: TGCAGTGCTAGAGAGTCCGGTAGAACTAATGAAAAACTGTTTTTT.